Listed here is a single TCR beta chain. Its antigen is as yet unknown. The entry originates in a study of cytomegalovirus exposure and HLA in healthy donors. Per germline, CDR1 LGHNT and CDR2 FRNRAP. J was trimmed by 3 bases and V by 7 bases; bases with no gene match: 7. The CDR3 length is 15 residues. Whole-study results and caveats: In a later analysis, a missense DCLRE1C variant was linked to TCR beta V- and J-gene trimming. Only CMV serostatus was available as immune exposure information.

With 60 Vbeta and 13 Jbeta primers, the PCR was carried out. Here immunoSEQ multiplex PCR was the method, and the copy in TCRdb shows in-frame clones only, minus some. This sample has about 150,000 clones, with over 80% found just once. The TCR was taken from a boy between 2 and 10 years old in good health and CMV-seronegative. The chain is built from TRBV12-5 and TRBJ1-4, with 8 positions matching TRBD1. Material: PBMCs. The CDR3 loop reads CASALDRGANEKLFF. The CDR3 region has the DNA TGTGCTAGTGCTCTAGACAGGGGAGCTAATGAAAAACTGTTTTTT.